In this sample, the clone carrying this T cell receptor beta chain turned up a few times. Antigen specificity is unknown. Construction of the TCRbeta library involved unique molecular identifiers. Each CDR3 protein gets one entry after TCRdb re-called the PCR reads with MiXCR. The sample holds about a million distinct CDR3 sequences, roughly 31% seen once. V was trimmed by 3 bases and J by 0 bases, leaving 12 bases between them. The CDR3 has 15 amino acids. The source of the sample is a study of T-cell reconstitution after alpha-beta-depleted transplantation in children. Study-level points and caveats: Where alpha-beta T cells came from about two months after transplant was reportedly several hundred expanded graft clones. Several patients had high TCRbeta diversity at day 60; it came from surviving recipient T cells and thymic progenitors.

This TCR derives from a boy younger than two who had a stem cell transplant for SCID, so the T cells may come from the graft donor. This chain joins TRBV12-3 or TRBV12-4 and TRBJ2-7; no firm D call. The sequenced sample was PBMCs, mostly from graft donor cells, obtained 360 days after TCRalphabeta/CD19-depleted stem cell transplant. The CDR3 region is CASSLGPPSSYEQYF. CDR3 sequence (DNA): TGTGCCAGCAGTTTGGGCCCTCCGAGCTCCTACGAGCAGTACTTC.